Sequencing of this TCR beta chain was carried out in a study of shared clonotypes between healthy human individuals. Germline V gene sequence: CDR1 SGDLS, CDR2 YYNGEE. Trimming shortened V by 0 bases and J by 7 bases, and 7 bases separated the two germline ends. The CDR3 extends over 12 amino acids. Findings and limits, study-wide: It was the few donors that limited the genetic and exposure-history diversity represented. Researchers sampled blood only, noting tissue repertoires likely differ.

Points on this clone: As yet, its antigen is unknown. Other DNA sequences of this sample code for an identical CDR3.

Some clones are missing from TCRdb's copy, which holds only in-frame ones; the method was immunoSEQ multiplex PCR. The sample consists of some 2.1 million clones, about 95% of them appearing once. Positively selected for CCR7, the CD45RO-negative cells used as naive CD8 cells excluded terminally differentiated effector memory CD45RA+ cells. The receptor comes from a man between 18 and 29 years old in good health. The rearrangement joins TRBV9 to TRBJ1-1; no definite D call. The sequencing sample was made of naive CD8+ T cells sorted from blood. The CDR3 coding sequence is TGTGCCAGCAGCGTAGGGGAGGGTGAAGCTTTCTTT. This codes for CASSVGEGEAFF.